A selection of T cell receptor beta chains follows, all from one sample in a study of blood T cell repertoires in COVID-19. The repertoire was sequenced with immunoSEQ multiplex PCR; TCRdb's copy has only in-frame clones and lacks some. The sample lists tens of thousands of clones, 82% occurring once. Sequenced input: peripheral blood. The source is a human donor in a cohort sampled during active COVID-19. CDR3s include the opening cysteine and the closing phenylalanine or tryptophan. The order of the fields is V gene, D gene, J gene, clone size, CDR3 protein, CDR3 DNA. D genes are given only for firm matches. Where a row states a size, it is once, few, many or the class of an expanded clone; other rows omit it.

v_call: TRBV5-6
d_call: -
j_call: TRBJ2-2
clone_size: -
cdr3_aa: CASSSIGELFF
cdr3_nt: TGTGCCAGCAGCTCAATCGGGGAGCTGTTTTTT

v_call: TRBV6-5
d_call: -
j_call: TRBJ2-5
clone_size: -
cdr3_aa: CASREVGQETQYF
cdr3_nt: TGTGCCAGCAGGGAGGTGGGTCAGGAGACCCAGTACTTC

v_call: TRBV9
d_call: -
j_call: TRBJ1-2
clone_size: -
cdr3_aa: CASSVTGGQNYGYTF
cdr3_nt: TGTGCCAGCAGCGTAACGGGGGGCCAAAACTATGGCTACACCTTC

v_call: TRBV5-4
d_call: -
j_call: TRBJ2-1
clone_size: -
cdr3_aa: CASSLMGTAKQGVRYNEQFF
cdr3_nt: TGTGCCAGCAGCTTGATGGGTACGGCGAAACAGGGAGTTCGATACAATGAGCAGTTCTTC

v_call: TRBV19
d_call: -
j_call: TRBJ1-5
clone_size: -
cdr3_aa: CASSSNRVPNQPQHF
cdr3_nt: TGTGCCAGTAGTTCGAACAGGGTACCTAATCAGCCCCAGCATTTT

v_call: TRBV4-2
d_call: -
j_call: TRBJ2-7
clone_size: -
cdr3_aa: CASSQDQGRQYF
cdr3_nt: TGTGCCAGCAGCCAAGATCAGGGGAGGCAGTACTTC

v_call: TRBV2
d_call: -
j_call: TRBJ1-2
clone_size: few
cdr3_aa: CASWGGPTANYGYTF
cdr3_nt: TGTGCCAGCTGGGGAGGCCCTACAGCTAACTATGGCTACACCTTC

v_call: TRBV13
d_call: -
j_call: TRBJ2-7
clone_size: -
cdr3_aa: CASSQDGIPYEQYF
cdr3_nt: TGTGCCAGCAGCCAGGACGGGATCCCCTACGAGCAGTACTTC

v_call: TRBV11-2
d_call: TRBD2
j_call: TRBJ2-3
clone_size: -
cdr3_aa: CASSLSSGDTQYF
cdr3_nt: TGTGCCAGCAGCTTGTCTAGCGGGGATACGCAGTATTTT

v_call: TRBV25-1
d_call: -
j_call: TRBJ2-3
clone_size: -
cdr3_aa: CASSGGDTQYF
cdr3_nt: TGTGCCAGCAGTGGAGGAGATACGCAGTATTTT

v_call: TRBV6-6
d_call: TRBD1
j_call: TRBJ2-7
clone_size: -
cdr3_aa: CASTPGQGSLEQYF
cdr3_nt: TGTGCCAGTACTCCGGGACAGGGGTCCCTGGAGCAGTACTTC

v_call: TRBV5-4
d_call: TRBD1
j_call: TRBJ2-5
clone_size: -
cdr3_aa: CASSLDRTQETQYF
cdr3_nt: TGTGCCAGCAGCCTGGACAGGACACAAGAGACCCAGTACTTC

v_call: TRBV23-1
d_call: TRBD1
j_call: TRBJ1-1
clone_size: -
cdr3_aa: CASSLTGTGDTEAFF
cdr3_nt: TGCGCCAGCAGCCTAACCGGGACAGGGGACACTGAAGCTTTCTTT

v_call: TRBV6-5
d_call: -
j_call: TRBJ1-2
clone_size: -
cdr3_aa: CASRKRELDGYTF
cdr3_nt: TGTGCCAGCAGAAAACGGGAGCTCGATGGCTACACCTTC

v_call: TRBV5-1
d_call: -
j_call: TRBJ1-5
clone_size: -
cdr3_aa: CASSFHSKRNMPKPQHF
cdr3_nt: TGCGCCAGCAGCTTTCATAGTAAGAGAAATATGCCCAAACCCCAGCATTTT

v_call: TRBV18
d_call: -
j_call: TRBJ2-3
clone_size: -
cdr3_aa: CASSPPGGDTQYF
cdr3_nt: TGTGCCAGCTCACCACCCGGGGGAGATACGCAGTATTTT

v_call: TRBV18
d_call: -
j_call: TRBJ1-4
clone_size: -
cdr3_aa: CASSEMRGNEKLFF
cdr3_nt: TGTGCCAGCTCAGAAATGAGAGGAAATGAAAAACTGTTTTTT

v_call: TRBV2
d_call: TRBD1
j_call: TRBJ2-7
clone_size: -
cdr3_aa: CASSADRGPNEQYF
cdr3_nt: TGTGCCAGCAGTGCCGACAGGGGCCCAAACGAGCAGTACTTC

v_call: TRBV23-1
d_call: -
j_call: TRBJ1-1
clone_size: few
cdr3_aa: CASQGPVGAFF
cdr3_nt: TGCGCCAGTCAGGGTCCGGTTGGAGCTTTCTTT

v_call: TRBV4-2
d_call: TRBD1
j_call: TRBJ1-2
clone_size: -
cdr3_aa: CASSHPGQAAGYTF
cdr3_nt: TGTGCCAGCAGCCACCCGGGACAGGCCGCTGGCTACACCTTC

v_call: TRBV9
d_call: TRBD2
j_call: TRBJ2-7
clone_size: -
cdr3_aa: CASSTDPRGGRYEQYF
cdr3_nt: TGTGCCAGCAGCACCGACCCCCGGGGGGGCCGCTACGAGCAGTACTTC

v_call: TRBV2
d_call: TRBD1
j_call: TRBJ1-6
clone_size: -
cdr3_aa: CASARDRGTSPLHF
cdr3_nt: TGTGCCAGCGCCCGGGACAGGGGGACATCACCCCTCCACTTT

v_call: TRBV6-5
d_call: -
j_call: TRBJ1-5
clone_size: -
cdr3_aa: CASTRKGDQPQHF
cdr3_nt: TGTGCCAGCACACGGAAGGGGGATCAGCCCCAGCATTTT

v_call: TRBV7-9
d_call: TRBD1
j_call: TRBJ1-2
clone_size: few
cdr3_aa: CASSSGQGTGYTF
cdr3_nt: TGTGCCAGCAGCTCCGGACAGGGCACGGGCTACACCTTC

v_call: TRBV25-1
d_call: TRBD1
j_call: TRBJ2-7
clone_size: few
cdr3_aa: CASSAETGIAYEQYF
cdr3_nt: TGTGCCAGCAGTGCCGAGACAGGGATAGCCTACGAGCAGTACTTC

v_call: TRBV27
d_call: -
j_call: TRBJ1-6
clone_size: -
cdr3_aa: CASRWTSTYNSPLHF
cdr3_nt: TGTGCCAGCAGATGGACATCGACCTATAATTCACCCCTCCACTTT

v_call: TRBV4-2
d_call: TRBD2
j_call: TRBJ2-7
clone_size: -
cdr3_aa: CASSQDNSGGARYEQYF
cdr3_nt: TGTGCCAGCAGCCAAGATAATAGCGGGGGGGCTCGGTACGAGCAGTACTTC

v_call: TRBV19
d_call: TRBD1
j_call: TRBJ1-6
clone_size: few
cdr3_aa: CASSTVTGGTPLHF
cdr3_nt: TGTGCCAGTAGTACCGTTACAGGGGGAACACCCCTCCACTTT

v_call: TRBV3-1/TRBV3-2
d_call: TRBD1
j_call: TRBJ1-2
clone_size: -
cdr3_aa: CASSQGAGQGPNYGYTF
cdr3_nt: TGTGCCAGCAGCCAAGGGGCGGGACAGGGCCCTAACTATGGCTACACCTTC

v_call: TRBV6-5
d_call: -
j_call: TRBJ2-7
clone_size: -
cdr3_aa: CASIRTGVYEQYF
cdr3_nt: TGTGCCAGCATAAGGACGGGAGTATACGAGCAGTACTTC

v_call: TRBV5-6
d_call: -
j_call: TRBJ1-5
clone_size: -
cdr3_aa: CASSLRAQPQHF
cdr3_nt: TGTGCCAGCAGCTTGAGAGCTCAGCCCCAGCATTTT

v_call: TRBV15
d_call: TRBD1
j_call: TRBJ1-4
clone_size: -
cdr3_aa: CATRPTGGGEKLFF
cdr3_nt: TGTGCCACCAGACCGACAGGGGGCGGTGAAAAACTGTTTTTT

v_call: TRBV6-5
d_call: -
j_call: TRBJ2-7
clone_size: -
cdr3_aa: CASRSTRGAIEQYF
cdr3_nt: TGTGCCAGCAGGTCCACCAGGGGGGCTATCGAGCAGTACTTC

v_call: TRBV19
d_call: -
j_call: TRBJ2-3
clone_size: -
cdr3_aa: CASSIGQGTDTQYF
cdr3_nt: TGTGCCAGTAGTATAGGACAGGGCACAGATACGCAGTATTTT

v_call: TRBV9
d_call: TRBD2
j_call: TRBJ2-3
clone_size: -
cdr3_aa: CASSVGGGTTDTQYF
cdr3_nt: TGTGCCAGCAGCGTAGGGGGGGGGACCACAGATACGCAGTATTTT

v_call: TRBV5-5
d_call: TRBD2
j_call: TRBJ2-1
clone_size: -
cdr3_aa: CASRRLAGTSYNEQFF
cdr3_nt: TGTGCCAGCAGACGACTAGCGGGGACCTCCTACAATGAGCAGTTCTTC

v_call: TRBV12-5
d_call: -
j_call: TRBJ1-1
clone_size: few
cdr3_aa: CASGLVIGPIGEAFF
cdr3_nt: TGTGCTAGTGGTTTGGTAATTGGCCCCATTGGTGAAGCTTTCTTT

v_call: TRBV30
d_call: -
j_call: TRBJ2-5
clone_size: -
cdr3_aa: CAWSVGGEETQYF
cdr3_nt: TGTGCCTGGAGTGTTGGAGGGGAGGAGACCCAGTACTTC

v_call: TRBV25-1
d_call: -
j_call: TRBJ1-4
clone_size: -
cdr3_aa: CASSDSLAGDEKLFF
cdr3_nt: TGTGCCAGCAGTGATAGCCTGGCAGGGGATGAAAAACTGTTTTTT

v_call: TRBV4-1
d_call: -
j_call: TRBJ2-1
clone_size: -
cdr3_aa: CASSQDAGPSSYNEQFF
cdr3_nt: TGCGCCAGCAGCCAAGATGCGGGGCCCAGCTCCTACAATGAGCAGTTCTTC

v_call: TRBV28
d_call: -
j_call: TRBJ1-1
clone_size: -
cdr3_aa: CASSLRREAFF
cdr3_nt: TGTGCCAGCAGTTTGAGGAGGGAAGCTTTCTTT

v_call: TRBV7-2
d_call: TRBD2
j_call: TRBJ2-2
clone_size: -
cdr3_aa: CASTRGGGAAGELFF
cdr3_nt: TGTGCCAGCACCCGGGGCGGGGGGGCGGCCGGGGAGCTGTTTTTT

v_call: TRBV14
d_call: -
j_call: TRBJ1-6
clone_size: -
cdr3_aa: CASSPLAGSVSPLHF
cdr3_nt: TGTGCCAGCAGCCCTCTGGCGGGGTCCGTTTCACCCCTCCACTTT

v_call: TRBV12-3/TRBV12-4
d_call: -
j_call: TRBJ1-1
clone_size: few
cdr3_aa: CASSYRENTEAFF
cdr3_nt: TGTGCCAGCAGCTATCGAGAGAACACTGAAGCTTTCTTT

v_call: TRBV6-2/TRBV6-3
d_call: TRBD1
j_call: TRBJ1-2
clone_size: few
cdr3_aa: CASSRRDSRKYGYTF
cdr3_nt: TGTGCCAGCAGTCGCCGGGACAGCCGAAAGTATGGCTACACCTTC

v_call: TRBV13
d_call: TRBD1
j_call: TRBJ1-1
clone_size: -
cdr3_aa: CASSLGTGTDTEAFF
cdr3_nt: TGTGCCAGCAGCTTAGGGACAGGGACTGACACTGAAGCTTTCTTT

v_call: TRBV7-2
d_call: TRBD2
j_call: TRBJ2-5
clone_size: -
cdr3_aa: CASSRPSSGGAQETQYF
cdr3_nt: TGTGCCAGCAGCCGCCCTTCTAGCGGGGGGGCCCAAGAGACCCAGTACTTC

v_call: TRBV5-1
d_call: -
j_call: TRBJ2-7
clone_size: -
cdr3_aa: CASSPQGDYEQYF
cdr3_nt: TGCGCCAGCAGCCCCCAAGGGGACTACGAGCAGTACTTC

v_call: TRBV5-1
d_call: -
j_call: TRBJ1-6
clone_size: -
cdr3_aa: CASSSGVDSPLHF
cdr3_nt: TGCGCCAGCTCAAGCGGGGTTGATTCACCCCTCCACTTT

v_call: TRBV7-9
d_call: TRBD1
j_call: TRBJ1-2
clone_size: -
cdr3_aa: CASSLGQGHGYTF
cdr3_nt: TGTGCCAGCAGCTTGGGACAGGGGCATGGCTACACCTTC